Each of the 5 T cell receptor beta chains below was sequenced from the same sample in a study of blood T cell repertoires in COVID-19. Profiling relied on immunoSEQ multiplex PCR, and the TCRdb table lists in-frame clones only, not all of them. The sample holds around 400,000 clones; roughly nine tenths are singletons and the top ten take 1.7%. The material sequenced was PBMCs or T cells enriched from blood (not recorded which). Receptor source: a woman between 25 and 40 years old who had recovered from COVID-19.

CDR3 sequence reads: CASSPVQGVGYTF. The CDR3 DNA sequence: TGTGCCAGCAGCCCCGTCCAGGGTGTTGGCTACACCTTC. The chain is built from TRBV7-9 and TRBJ1-2, with D maybe TRBD1 (5 bases). Germline-derived CDR1 and CDR2 are SEHNR and FQNEAQ (reference sequence). The CDR3 length is 13 residues. V dropped 5 bases and J dropped 7 bases, with 14 bases sitting between them.

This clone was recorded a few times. CDR3 sequence reads: CASSFLGQGNTEAFF. The CDR3, as DNA: TGTGCCAGCAGTTTCCTCGGACAGGGTAACACTGAAGCTTTCTTT. The gene calls are TRBV6-5 and TRBJ1-1, with 8 bases identical to TRBD1. CDR1 MNHEY and CDR2 SVGAGI come from the germline V gene. Germline trimming cut 4 bases from V and 2 bases from J; bases unmatched to any gene: 6. The CDR3 spans 15 residues.

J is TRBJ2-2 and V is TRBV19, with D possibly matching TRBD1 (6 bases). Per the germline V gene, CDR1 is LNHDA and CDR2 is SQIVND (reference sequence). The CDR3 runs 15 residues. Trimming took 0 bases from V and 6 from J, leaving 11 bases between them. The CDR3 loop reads CASSIDHTGSGELFF. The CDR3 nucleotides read TGTGCCAGTAGTATAGATCATACAGGGTCCGGGGAGCTGTTTTTT.

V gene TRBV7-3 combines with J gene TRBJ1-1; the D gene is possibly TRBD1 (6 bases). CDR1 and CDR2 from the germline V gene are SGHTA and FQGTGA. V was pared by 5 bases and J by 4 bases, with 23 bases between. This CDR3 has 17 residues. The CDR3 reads CASSPGAGADRGTEAFF. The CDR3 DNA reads TGTGCCAGCAGCCCTGGGGCGGGGGCTGATAGGGGCACTGAAGCTTTCTTT.

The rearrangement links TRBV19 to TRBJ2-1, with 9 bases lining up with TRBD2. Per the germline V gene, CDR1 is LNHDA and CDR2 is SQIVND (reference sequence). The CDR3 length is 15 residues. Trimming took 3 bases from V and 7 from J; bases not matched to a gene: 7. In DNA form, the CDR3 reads TGTGCCAGTAGTATTGATGCGGGAGGGGTAAATGAGCAGTTCTTC. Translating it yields CASSIDAGGVNEQFF. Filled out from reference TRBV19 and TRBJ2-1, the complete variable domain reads DGGITQSPKYLFRKEGQNVTLSCEQNLNHDAMYWYRQDPGQGLRLIYYSQIVNDFQKGDIAEGYSVSREKKESFPLTVTSAQKNPTAFYLCASSIDAGGVNEQFFGPGTRLTVL.